Listed below are T cell receptor beta chains from one sample, sequenced in a study of T cell responses to AZD1222 COVID-19 vaccine. TCRdb's table, derived via immunoSEQ multiplex PCR, lists solely in-frame clones and lacks some. The sample has 150,000 or so clones, roughly nine tenths seen once. Material: peripheral blood, obtained on day 0 of AZD1222 vaccination. The receptors here all came from an adult in good health. Both conserved end residues are part of each CDR3. A D gene is named only where the DNA matches it firmly. A clone size is listed for some rows: how often the clone was seen (once, few, many), or a class if it is expanded.

V gene	D gene	CDR3 length	clone size	J gene	CDR3 protein	CDR3 DNA
TRBV7-6	TRBD2	16	.	TRBJ2-3	CASSPSGGPSTDTQYF	TGTGCCAGCAGCCCAAGCGGGGGCCCTAGCACAGATACGCAGTATTTT
TRBV7-6	.	15	.	TRBJ2-5	CASSLPPLSGWTQYF	TGTGCCAGCAGCTTACCCCCTTTGTCGGGGTGGACCCAGTACTTC
TRBV4-1	.	15	.	TRBJ2-1	CASSQVGEGYNEQFF	TGCGCCAGCAGCCAAGTGGGGGAAGGGTACAATGAGCAGTTCTTC
TRBV5-1	TRBD2	15	.	TRBJ2-1	CASSLGSGGYNEQFF	TGCGCCAGCAGCTTGGGCAGCGGGGGGTACAATGAGCAGTTCTTC
TRBV19	.	13	once	TRBJ1-4	CASRGDRQEKLFF	TGTGCCAGTCGGGGGGACCGTCAGGAAAAACTGTTTTTT
TRBV5-6	.	14	once	TRBJ1-3	CASSLGGPGNTIYF	TGTGCCAGCAGCTTAGGGGGGCCTGGAAACACCATATATTTT
TRBV9	.	9	.	TRBJ1-1	CASSPQLGF	TGTGCCAGCAGCCCCCAACTGGGGTTT
TRBV7-9	.	14	.	TRBJ2-7	CASSLVRNLVEQYF	TGTGCCAGCAGCTTAGTCCGCAACCTTGTCGAGCAGTACTTC
TRBV7-9	TRBD1	15	.	TRBJ1-6	CASSLTGTGNPPLHF	TGTGCCAGCAGCTTAACCGGGACAGGGAATCCCCCCCTCCACTTT
TRBV6-5	TRBD1	14	.	TRBJ2-7	CASSYSTGGPFQYF	TGTGCCAGCAGTTACTCCACAGGGGGCCCCTTTCAGTACTTC
TRBV4-3	.	16	.	TRBJ1-1	CASSQHPDRPNTEAFF	TGCGCCAGCAGCCAACACCCAGACAGGCCGAACACTGAAGCTTTCTTT
TRBV2	.	15	.	TRBJ1-1	CASLLIWTGTTEAFF	TGTGCCAGCCTTTTGATCTGGACGGGGACCACTGAAGCTTTCTTT
TRBV5-4	.	14	.	TRBJ2-7	CASSLGTGFYEQYF	TGTGCCAGCAGCTTAGGGACGGGATTCTACGAGCAGTACTTC
TRBV7-9	.	14	.	TRBJ1-1	CASSLASGGSEAFF	TGTGCCAGCAGCTTAGCCAGCGGGGGAAGTGAAGCTTTCTTT
TRBV11-2	.	14	.	TRBJ2-1	CASSPLSSYNEQFF	TGTGCCAGCAGCCCACTAAGCTCCTACAATGAGCAGTTCTTC
TRBV5-1	.	15	once	TRBJ1-5	CASSSQGQPNQPQHF	TGCGCCAGCAGCTCCCAGGGGCAGCCCAATCAGCCCCAGCATTTT
TRBV9	TRBD2	16	.	TRBJ2-5	CASSVGASGGAETQYF	TGTGCCAGCAGCGTAGGGGCTAGCGGGGGGGCTGAGACCCAGTACTTC
TRBV7-8	.	11	.	TRBJ2-1	CASSLAYEQFF	TGTGCCAGCAGCTTGGCATATGAACAGTTCTTC
TRBV19	TRBD1	15	.	TRBJ1-5	CASSGTGGVNQPQHF	TGTGCCAGTAGTGGTACAGGGGGCGTCAATCAGCCCCAGCATTTT
TRBV5-1	TRBD1	16	once	TRBJ1-3	CASSPGQVYSGNTIYF	TGCGCCAGCAGCCCGGGACAGGTTTACTCTGGAAACACCATATATTTT
TRBV6-4	TRBD1	14	.	TRBJ1-2	CASSQSGTGYGYTF	TGTGCCAGCAGCCAATCCGGGACAGGCTATGGCTACACCTTC
TRBV7-2	.	13	.	TRBJ2-7	CASSLEYSYEQYF	TGTGCCAGCAGCTTAGAGTATTCCTACGAGCAGTACTTC
TRBV24-1	.	14	.	TRBJ1-2	CATSDRGRNYGYTF	TGTGCCACCAGTGACCGAGGACGGAACTATGGCTACACCTTC
TRBV7-2	.	16	.	TRBJ1-3	CASSLVAGSSGNTIYF	TGTGCCAGCAGCTTAGTAGCAGGGAGCTCTGGAAACACCATATATTTT
TRBV15	TRBD1	14	.	TRBJ2-7	CATSRGDRGNEQYF	TGTGCCACCAGCAGAGGGGACAGGGGGAACGAGCAGTACTTC
TRBV9	.	12	.	TRBJ1-2	CASSVGTYGYTF	TGTGCCAGCAGCGTAGGGACATATGGCTACACCTTC
TRBV4-2	TRBD1	17	.	TRBJ1-4	CASSQDDRGQGREKLFF	TGTGCCAGCAGCCAAGATGATCGGGGACAGGGACGAGAAAAACTGTTTTTT
TRBV27	TRBD1	15	.	TRBJ1-2	CASSISGTGPDGYTF	TGTGCCAGCAGTATCTCCGGGACAGGGCCGGATGGCTACACCTTC
TRBV19	TRBD1	14	.	TRBJ1-2	CASSPSDRAYGYTF	TGTGCCAGTAGTCCCTCGGACAGGGCGTATGGCTACACCTTC
TRBV5-1	.	13	once	TRBJ2-3	CASRDSGTDTQYF	TGCGCCAGCAGGGACTCTGGCACAGATACGCAGTATTTT
TRBV6-5	.	13	.	TRBJ1-2	CASSYSRLGGYTF	TGTGCCAGCAGTTACTCCAGGTTGGGGGGCTACACCTTC
TRBV7-2	.	13	.	TRBJ2-7	CASSLSPVYEQYF	TGTGCCAGCAGCTTAAGTCCGGTCTACGAGCAGTACTTC
TRBV11-2	.	15	.	TRBJ1-4	CASSLVPGNNEKLFF	TGTGCCAGCAGCTTAGTCCCCGGGAATAATGAAAAACTGTTTTTT
TRBV14	.	14	.	TRBJ1-1	CASSQDNINTEAFF	TGTGCCAGCAGCCAAGATAACATTAACACTGAAGCTTTCTTT
TRBV20-1	.	16	.	TRBJ2-2	CSASKELLGGTGELFF	TGCAGTGCTAGTAAGGAGTTACTTGGTGGCACCGGGGAGCTGTTTTTT
TRBV9	.	15	.	TRBJ2-3	CASTVGGSSTDTQYF	TGTGCCAGCACCGTCGGTGGTTCTAGCACAGATACGCAGTATTTT
TRBV7-8	.	13	.	TRBJ1-2	CASSLEHLYGYTF	TGTGCCAGCAGCTTAGAACATCTCTATGGCTACACCTTC
TRBV10-1	TRBD2	14	.	TRBJ2-7	CASSGEGRADEQYF	TGCGCCAGCAGTGGGGAGGGCCGGGCGGACGAGCAGTACTTC
TRBV30	.	14	.	TRBJ1-2	CAWSVEPTRDGYTF	TGTGCCTGGAGTGTCGAGCCTACTAGGGATGGCTACACCTTC
TRBV11-2	.	14	.	TRBJ2-3	CASSLVSVADTQYF	TGTGCCAGCAGCTTAGTCTCGGTGGCAGATACGCAGTATTTT
TRBV3-1/TRBV3-2	TRBD1	15	.	TRBJ1-2	CASSQVGTANYGYTF	TGTGCCAGCAGCCAAGTAGGGACAGCGAATTATGGCTACACCTTC
TRBV30	.	11	.	TRBJ2-3	CAWSARDTQYF	TGTGCCTGGAGTGCGAGAGATACGCAGTATTTT
TRBV4-3	.	13	.	TRBJ2-7	CASSQVLGYEQYF	TGCGCCAGCAGCCAAGTCCTTGGATACGAGCAGTACTTC
TRBV6-1	.	16	.	TRBJ2-4	CASSELTTLAKNIQYF	TGTGCCAGCAGTGAACTAACAACCCTAGCCAAAAACATTCAGTACTTC
TRBV5-1	.	13	.	TRBJ2-3	CASSEGSTDTQYF	TGCGCCAGCAGCGAGGGCAGCACAGATACGCAGTATTTT